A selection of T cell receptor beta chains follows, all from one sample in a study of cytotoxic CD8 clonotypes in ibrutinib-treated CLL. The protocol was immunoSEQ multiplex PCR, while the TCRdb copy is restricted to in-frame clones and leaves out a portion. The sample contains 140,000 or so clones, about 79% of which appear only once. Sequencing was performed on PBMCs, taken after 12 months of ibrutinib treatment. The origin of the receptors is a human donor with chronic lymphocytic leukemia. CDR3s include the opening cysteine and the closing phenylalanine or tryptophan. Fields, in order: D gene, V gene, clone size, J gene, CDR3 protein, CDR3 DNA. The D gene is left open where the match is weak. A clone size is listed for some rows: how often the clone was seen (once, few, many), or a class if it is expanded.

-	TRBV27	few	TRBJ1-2	CASSSRTGFYGYTF	TGTGCCAGCAGTTCAAGGACCGGCTTCTATGGCTACACCTTC
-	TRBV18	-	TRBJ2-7	CASSPDSGWHRYEQYF	TGTGCCAGCTCACCAGATTCCGGGTGGCACCGATACGAGCAGTACTTC
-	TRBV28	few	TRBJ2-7	CASSSPAGTYEQYF	TGTGCCAGCAGTTCCCCTGCAGGTACCTACGAGCAGTACTTC
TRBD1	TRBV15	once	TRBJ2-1	CATSGINRGREQFF	TGTGCCACCAGCGGGATCAACAGGGGTAGGGAGCAGTTCTTC
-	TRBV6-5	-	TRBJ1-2	CASRSTGYYGYTF	TGTGCCAGCAGATCGACAGGCTACTATGGCTACACCTTC
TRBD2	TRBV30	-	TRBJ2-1	CAWSQRLAGSYNEQFF	TGTGCCTGGAGCCAAAGACTAGCGGGGTCCTACAATGAGCAGTTCTTC
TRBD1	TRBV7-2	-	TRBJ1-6	CASSLATGGLYNSPLHF	TGTGCCAGCAGCTTAGCAACAGGGGGTTTGTATAATTCACCCCTCCACTTT
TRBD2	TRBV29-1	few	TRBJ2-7	CSVGTSGRAGEQYF	TGCAGCGTTGGGACTAGCGGGAGGGCCGGCGAGCAGTACTTC
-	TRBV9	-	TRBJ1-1	CASSAAMNTEAFF	TGTGCCAGCAGCGCGGCTATGAACACTGAAGCTTTCTTT
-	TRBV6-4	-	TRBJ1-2	CASSDSGGNYGYTF	TGTGCCAGCAGTGACTCCGGGGGTAACTATGGCTACACCTTC
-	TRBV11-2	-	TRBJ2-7	CASSLGQASLYEQYF	TGTGCCAGCAGCTTAGGACAGGCTTCCCTTTACGAGCAGTACTTC
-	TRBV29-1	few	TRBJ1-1	CSGRQRKNTEAFF	TGCAGCGGAAGACAGAGAAAGAACACTGAAGCTTTCTTT
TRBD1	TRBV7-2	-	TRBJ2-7	CASSLGAGQVYEQYF	TGTGCCAGCAGCTTAGGTGCGGGACAGGTATACGAGCAGTACTTC
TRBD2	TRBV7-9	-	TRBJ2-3	CASSLESFAGVGTDTQYF	TGTGCCAGCAGCTTAGAATCTTTTGCGGGAGTAGGCACAGATACGCAGTATTTT
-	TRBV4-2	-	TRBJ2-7	CASGGDSYEQYF	TGTGCCAGCGGGGGAGACTCCTACGAGCAGTACTTC
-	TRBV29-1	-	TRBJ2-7	CSVELGGQYYEQYF	TGCAGCGTTGAATTGGGGGGACAGTACTACGAGCAGTACTTC
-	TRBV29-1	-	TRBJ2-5	CSVPGDQETQYF	TGCAGCGTTCCGGGGGACCAAGAGACCCAGTACTTC
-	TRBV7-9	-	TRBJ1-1	CASSWEGTEAFF	TGTGCCAGCAGCTGGGAGGGGACTGAAGCTTTCTTT
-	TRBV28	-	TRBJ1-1	CASMAGRDKAFF	TGTGCCAGCATGGCAGGGAGGGACAAAGCTTTCTTT
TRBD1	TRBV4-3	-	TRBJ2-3	CASSQDAGGLGTDTQYF	TGCGCCAGCAGCCAAGATGCAGGGGGCTTAGGTACAGATACGCAGTATTTT
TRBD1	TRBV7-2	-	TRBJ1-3	CASRSIDRVSGNTIYF	TGTGCCAGCAGGTCAATCGACAGGGTCTCTGGAAACACCATATATTTT
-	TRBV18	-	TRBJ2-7	CASSPTSAGLSYEQYF	TGTGCCAGCTCACCCACCTCGGCGGGGCTATCATACGAGCAGTACTTC
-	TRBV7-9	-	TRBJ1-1	CASSYLNLRDRTNTEAFF	TGTGCCAGCAGTTATCTTAATCTAAGAGACAGGACGAACACTGAAGCTTTCTTT
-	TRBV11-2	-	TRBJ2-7	CASSLEARPHEQYF	TGTGCCAGCAGCTTAGAGGCCAGGCCCCACGAGCAGTACTTC
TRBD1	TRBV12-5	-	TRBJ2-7	CASGLVRDSGYEQYF	TGTGCTAGTGGTTTGGTCCGGGACAGCGGCTACGAGCAGTACTTC
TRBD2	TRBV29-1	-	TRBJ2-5	CSVDRTSGSGETQYF	TGCAGCGTTGACCGGACTAGCGGGAGTGGGGAGACCCAGTACTTC
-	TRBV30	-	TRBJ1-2	CAWSDGASGYGYTF	TGTGCCTGGTCTGATGGGGCCTCGGGCTATGGCTACACCTTC
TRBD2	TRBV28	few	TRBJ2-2	CASTLAGGTGELFF	TGTGCCAGCACCTTAGCGGGAGGGACCGGGGAGCTGTTTTTT
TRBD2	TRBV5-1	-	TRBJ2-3	CASSEGTSGRATQYF	TGCGCCAGCAGCGAAGGGACTAGCGGGAGGGCTACGCAGTATTTT
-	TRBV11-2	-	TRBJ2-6	CASSSDNRVSGANVLTF	TGTGCCAGCAGCTCAGACAACAGGGTCTCTGGGGCCAACGTCCTGACTTTC
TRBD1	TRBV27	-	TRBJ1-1	CASRITGGGTEAFF	TGTGCCAGCAGGATAACAGGGGGAGGAACTGAAGCTTTCTTT